These T cell receptor beta chains were read from a single sample in a study of T cell responses to AZD1222 COVID-19 vaccine. This table comes from immunoSEQ multiplex PCR, and its TCRdb copy is limited to in-frame clones, with some not included. The profile shows 170,000 or so clones, roughly 93% of them singletons. Source: peripheral blood, taken 28 days after the second dose of the MenACWY control vaccine. The receptors shown here come from an adult who received the MenACWY meningococcal vaccine as a control. CDR3s include the opening cysteine and the closing phenylalanine or tryptophan. D genes are given only for firm matches. Clone size is stated in some rows and not others, as once, few, many or a class when expanded.

abundance: -
d_gene: TRBD1
v_gene: TRBV7-3
len: 15
j_gene: TRBJ2-1
CDR3nt: TGTGCCAGCAGCTTAACCTGGGACAGCTACAATGAGCAGTTCTTC
CDR3aa: CASSLTWDSYNEQFF

abundance: -
d_gene: -
v_gene: TRBV11-2
len: 15
j_gene: TRBJ2-3
CDR3nt: TGTGCCAGCAGCTTAGCCGCCCTTAGCACAGATACGCAGTATTTT
CDR3aa: CASSLAALSTDTQYF

abundance: once
d_gene: -
v_gene: TRBV28
len: 15
j_gene: TRBJ1-2
CDR3nt: TGTGCCAGCAGCCCTTATGGCAGGGGTAGAGATCGCTACACCTTC
CDR3aa: CASSPYGRGRDRYTF

abundance: -
d_gene: TRBD1
v_gene: TRBV5-4
len: 15
j_gene: TRBJ1-1
CDR3nt: TGTGCCAGCAGCTTAGTGGACAGGGGGGACACTGAAGCTTTCTTT
CDR3aa: CASSLVDRGDTEAFF

abundance: -
d_gene: -
v_gene: TRBV2
len: 15
j_gene: TRBJ1-5
CDR3nt: TGTGCCAGCAGTGCCGCAGGGGAACGCAATCAGCCCCAGCATTTT
CDR3aa: CASSAAGERNQPQHF

abundance: few
d_gene: -
v_gene: TRBV19
len: 15
j_gene: TRBJ1-1
CDR3nt: TGTGCCAGTAGCCCTCTAGGCCGTGGGAACACTGAAGCTTTCTTT
CDR3aa: CASSPLGRGNTEAFF

abundance: -
d_gene: TRBD1
v_gene: TRBV9
len: 14
j_gene: TRBJ1-2
CDR3nt: TGTGCCAGCAGCGTCGGACAGGGAAACTATGGCTACACCTTC
CDR3aa: CASSVGQGNYGYTF

abundance: -
d_gene: -
v_gene: TRBV3-1/TRBV3-2
len: 15
j_gene: TRBJ1-1
CDR3nt: TGTGCCAGCAGCCCCCCCGTGGGAGCGAACACTGAAGCTTTCTTT
CDR3aa: CASSPPVGANTEAFF

abundance: -
d_gene: -
v_gene: TRBV30
len: 14
j_gene: TRBJ2-3
CDR3nt: TGTGCCTGGAGTGGAGGCAGGAGCACAGATACGCAGTATTTT
CDR3aa: CAWSGGRSTDTQYF

abundance: -
d_gene: -
v_gene: TRBV5-1
len: 16
j_gene: TRBJ1-1
CDR3nt: TGCGCCAGCAGAACCCGGACCCCTCCCGCGAACACTGAAGCTTTCTTT
CDR3aa: CASRTRTPPANTEAFF

abundance: -
d_gene: -
v_gene: TRBV7-2
len: 16
j_gene: TRBJ2-7
CDR3nt: TGTGCCAGCAGCTTAAGTTTCAGGGGACGACTCTACGAGCAGTACTTC
CDR3aa: CASSLSFRGRLYEQYF

abundance: -
d_gene: -
v_gene: TRBV3-1/TRBV3-2
len: 15
j_gene: TRBJ1-1
CDR3nt: TGTGCCAGCAGCCAAAGCCCTCTCGGAAACACTGAAGCTTTCTTT
CDR3aa: CASSQSPLGNTEAFF

abundance: -
d_gene: -
v_gene: TRBV30
len: 14
j_gene: TRBJ2-3
CDR3nt: TGTGCCTGGAGTAAGACGGGGGTTCATCCTACGCAGTATTTT
CDR3aa: CAWSKTGVHPTQYF

abundance: -
d_gene: -
v_gene: TRBV7-2
len: 17
j_gene: TRBJ1-2
CDR3nt: TGTGCCAGCAGCCCGAGGTACGAGACAGGATTTCTGGGTGGCTACACCTTC
CDR3aa: CASSPRYETGFLGGYTF

abundance: -
d_gene: -
v_gene: TRBV7-2
len: 14
j_gene: TRBJ1-6
CDR3nt: TGTGCCTCCAAAGGGCAATCCTATAATTCACCCCTCCACTTT
CDR3aa: CASKGQSYNSPLHF

abundance: -
d_gene: TRBD1
v_gene: TRBV29-1
len: 11
j_gene: TRBJ1-5
CDR3nt: TGCAGCGTAGGGACAGGGGAGCCCCAGCATTTT
CDR3aa: CSVGTGEPQHF

abundance: -
d_gene: -
v_gene: TRBV18
len: 14
j_gene: TRBJ1-3
CDR3nt: TGTGCCAGCTCACCAGCGACAACCGGAAACACCATATATTTT
CDR3aa: CASSPATTGNTIYF

abundance: -
d_gene: -
v_gene: TRBV30
len: 14
j_gene: TRBJ1-1
CDR3nt: TGTGCCTGGAGTCTAGGTGGCGGTGGTTTTGAAGCTTTCTTT
CDR3aa: CAWSLGGGGFEAFF

abundance: -
d_gene: -
v_gene: TRBV19
len: 14
j_gene: TRBJ1-2
CDR3nt: TGTGCCAGTAGTCCACCACAGGTGAACTATGGCTACACCTTC
CDR3aa: CASSPPQVNYGYTF

abundance: once
d_gene: TRBD2
v_gene: TRBV6-5
len: 14
j_gene: TRBJ2-1
CDR3nt: TGTGCCAGCGCCTCGGGGGGGCCAAGTTATGAGCAGTTCTTC
CDR3aa: CASASGGPSYEQFF

abundance: -
d_gene: TRBD1
v_gene: TRBV4-2
len: 15
j_gene: TRBJ1-4
CDR3nt: TGTGCCAGCAGCCAACCCGACAGGGACCTGGAAAAACTGTTTTTT
CDR3aa: CASSQPDRDLEKLFF

abundance: once
d_gene: -
v_gene: TRBV6-4
len: 15
j_gene: TRBJ1-5
CDR3nt: TGTGCCAGCAGTGACTCGAGGGCACAAGAATATCCCCAGCATTTT
CDR3aa: CASSDSRAQEYPQHF